Listed below are T cell receptor beta chains from one sample, sequenced in a study of T cells in Graves' hyperthyroidism and ophthalmopathy. Via MiXCR, TCRdb re-called the multiplex PCR reads, giving one row per CDR3 protein. The table has 640,000 or so distinct CDR3 sequences, roughly 14% seen once; the top ten hold about 3.9%. The sample consisted of blood. Every receptor here comes from a woman aged 40 to 55 with Graves' ophthalmopathy. The CDR3 runs from the conserved cysteine through the conserved F or W. The D gene is left open where the match is weak. Expanded clones are given a class, and other clones once, few, many or no size at all.

cdr3_aa cdr3_nt j_call d_call clone_size v_call
CATQGWDYGYTF TGTGCCACCCAAGGTTGGGACTATGGCTACACCTTC TRBJ1-2 - many TRBV24-1
CASSPLAGPGTGELFF TGTGCCAGCAGTCCTCTAGCGGGTCCCGGCACCGGGGAGCTGTTTTTT TRBJ2-2 TRBD2 - TRBV12-3/TRBV12-4
CATSRDPGQGGEQYF TGTGCCACCAGCAGAGATCCGGGACAGGGCGGCGAGCAGTACTTC TRBJ2-7 TRBD1 many TRBV15
CATRGDRKYEQYF TGTGCCACCCGTGGGGACAGGAAATACGAGCAGTACTTC TRBJ2-7 TRBD1 many TRBV28
CASSHSGTGNTEAFF TGTGCCAGCAGCCACTCCGGGACAGGGAACACTGAAGCTTTCTTT TRBJ1-1 TRBD1 many TRBV4-2
CASSGYRAQETQYF TGCGCCAGCAGCGGGTATAGAGCCCAAGAGACCCAGTACTTC TRBJ2-5 - - TRBV5-1
CATSGGQGAPTEAFF TGTGCCACCAGTGGCGGACAGGGGGCACCGACTGAAGCTTTCTTT TRBJ1-1 TRBD1 many TRBV24-1
CASSTPGGTWDGYTF TGTGCCAGTAGTACCCCTGGCGGGACATGGGATGGCTACACCTTC TRBJ1-2 - many TRBV19
CSVEEFSQETQYF TGCAGCGTTGAAGAATTCAGCCAAGAGACCCAGTACTTC TRBJ2-5 - many TRBV29-1
CASSEAFYEQYF TGTGCCAGCAGTGAAGCGTTCTACGAGCAGTACTTC TRBJ2-7 - many TRBV6-1
CASSIDSGRNTGELFF TGTGCCAGCAGCATAGATAGCGGGAGAAATACCGGGGAGCTGTTTTTT TRBJ2-2 TRBD2 many TRBV11-2
CASSLVGGGYTF TGTGCCAGCAGCTTAGTAGGGGGTGGCTACACCTTC TRBJ1-2 - few TRBV11-2
CAISESEEAPGNTEAFF TGTGCCATCAGTGAGTCGGAAGAGGCCCCGGGAAACACTGAAGCTTTCTTT TRBJ1-1 - - TRBV10-3
CASNQGETQYF TGTGCCAGCAACCAAGGAGAGACCCAGTACTTC TRBJ2-5 - many TRBV6-1
CASGGVPGQPQHF TGTGCTAGTGGTGGGGTGCCCGGGCAGCCCCAGCATTTT TRBJ1-5 - many TRBV12-5
CASKEGLYEQYF TGTGCCAGCAAGGAGGGGTTGTACGAGCAGTACTTC TRBJ2-7 - many TRBV28
CASGLVLSAPMSSEQFF TGTGCTAGTGGTTTGGTACTAAGCGCCCCGATGTCTAGTGAGCAGTTCTTC TRBJ2-1 - many TRBV12-5
CASSSGENYEQYF TGTGCCAGCAGTTCAGGAGAGAACTACGAGCAGTACTTC TRBJ2-7 - - TRBV6-2/TRBV6-3
CAISSEGSSYNEQFF TGTGCCATCAGTTCAGAGGGAAGCTCCTACAATGAGCAGTTCTTC TRBJ2-1 - - TRBV10-3
CASSPGLAGVLGELFF TGTGCCAGCAGTCCCGGCTTAGCGGGAGTTCTCGGGGAGCTGTTTTTT TRBJ2-2 TRBD2 - TRBV6-4
CASSSRAGGEQYF TGTGCCAGCAGTTCCCGGGCAGGCGGCGAGCAGTACTTC TRBJ2-7 - few TRBV27
CASSLGQGDPYF TGTGCCAGCAGTTTAGGCCAAGGGGATCCGTACTTC TRBJ2-7 - many TRBV28